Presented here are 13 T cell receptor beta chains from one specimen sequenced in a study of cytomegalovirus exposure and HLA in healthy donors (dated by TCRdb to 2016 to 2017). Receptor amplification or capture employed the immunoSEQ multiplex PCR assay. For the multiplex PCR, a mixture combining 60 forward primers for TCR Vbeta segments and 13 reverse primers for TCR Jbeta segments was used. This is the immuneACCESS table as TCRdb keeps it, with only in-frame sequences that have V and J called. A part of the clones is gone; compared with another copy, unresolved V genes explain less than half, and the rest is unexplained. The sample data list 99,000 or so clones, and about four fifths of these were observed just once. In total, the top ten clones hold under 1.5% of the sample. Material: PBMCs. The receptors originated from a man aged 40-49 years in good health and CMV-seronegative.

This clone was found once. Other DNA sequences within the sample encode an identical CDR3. The CDR3 loop is CASRLYEQYF. DNA of the CDR3: TGTGCCAGCAGACTCTACGAGCAGTACTTC. The chain employs TRBV2 and TRBJ2-7; D remains unclear. This CDR3 comprises 10 residues. Trimming cost V 6 bases and J 3 bases, with 3 bases left between them. Per the germline V gene, CDR1 is SNHLY and CDR2 is FYNNEI. Combining the CDR3 with reference TRBV2 and TRBJ2-7 gives the whole variable domain EPEVTQTPSHQVTQMGQEVILRCVPISNHLYFYWYRQILGQKVEFLVSFYNNEISEKSEIFDDQFSVERPDGSNFTLKIRSTKLEDSAMYFCASRLYEQYFGPGTRLTVT.

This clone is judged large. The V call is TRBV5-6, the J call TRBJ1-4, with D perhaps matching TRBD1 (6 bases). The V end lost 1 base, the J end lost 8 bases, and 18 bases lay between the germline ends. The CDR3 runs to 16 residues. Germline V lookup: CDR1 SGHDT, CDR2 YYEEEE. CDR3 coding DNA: TGTGCCAGCAGCTTGAAAACGACAGGTCCAGGGGAAAAACTGTTTTTT. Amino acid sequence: CASSLKTTGPGEKLFF.

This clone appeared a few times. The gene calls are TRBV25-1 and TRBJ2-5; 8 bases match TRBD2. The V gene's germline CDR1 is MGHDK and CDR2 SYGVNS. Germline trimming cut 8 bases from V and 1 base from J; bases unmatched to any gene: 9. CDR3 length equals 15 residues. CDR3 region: CASGSGGRAQETQYF. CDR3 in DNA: TGTGCCAGCGGGTCGGGGGGGAGGGCCCAAGAGACCCAGTACTTC.

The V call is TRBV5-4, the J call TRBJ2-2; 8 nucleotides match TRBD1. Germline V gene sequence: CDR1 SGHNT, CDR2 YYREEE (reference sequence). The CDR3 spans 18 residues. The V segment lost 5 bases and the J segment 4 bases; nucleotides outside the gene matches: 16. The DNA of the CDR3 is TGTGCCAGCAGGGCCCCGGGACAGGCGAGTTCACCCACCGGGGAGCTGTTTTTT. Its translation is CASRAPGQASSPTGELFF.

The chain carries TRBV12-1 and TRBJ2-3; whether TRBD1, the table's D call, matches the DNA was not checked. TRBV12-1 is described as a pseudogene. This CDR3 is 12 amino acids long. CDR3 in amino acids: CASSFYTDTQYF. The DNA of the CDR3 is TGTGCCAGCAGCTTTTACACCGATACGCAGTATTTT.

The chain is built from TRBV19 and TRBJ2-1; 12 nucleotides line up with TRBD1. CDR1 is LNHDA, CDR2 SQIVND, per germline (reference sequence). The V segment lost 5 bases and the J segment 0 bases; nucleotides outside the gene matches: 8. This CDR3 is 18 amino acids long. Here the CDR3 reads CASSPGQGAGSSYNEQFF. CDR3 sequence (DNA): TGTGCCAGTAGTCCGGGACAGGGGGCGGGAAGCTCCTACAATGAGCAGTTCTTC.

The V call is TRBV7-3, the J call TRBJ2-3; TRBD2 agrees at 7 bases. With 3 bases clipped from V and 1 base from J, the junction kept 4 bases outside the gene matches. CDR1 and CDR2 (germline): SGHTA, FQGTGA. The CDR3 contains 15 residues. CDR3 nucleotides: TGTGCCAGCAGCTTGCGGACTAGGGGCACAGATACGCAGTATTTT. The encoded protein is CASSLRTRGTDTQYF. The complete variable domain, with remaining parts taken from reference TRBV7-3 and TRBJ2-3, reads GAGVSQTPSNKVTEKGKYVELRCDPISGHTALYWYRQSLGQGPEFLIYFQGTGAADDSGLPNDRFFAVRPEGSVSTLKIQRTERGDSAVYLCASSLRTRGTDTQYFGPGTRLTVL.

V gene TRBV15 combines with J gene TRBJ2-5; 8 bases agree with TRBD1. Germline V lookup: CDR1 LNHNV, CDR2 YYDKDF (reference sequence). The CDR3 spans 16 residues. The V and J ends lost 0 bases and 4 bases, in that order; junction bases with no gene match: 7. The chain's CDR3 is CATSRDRWQGAETQYF. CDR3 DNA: TGTGCCACCAGCAGAGATCGGTGGCAGGGGGCAGAGACCCAGTACTTC.

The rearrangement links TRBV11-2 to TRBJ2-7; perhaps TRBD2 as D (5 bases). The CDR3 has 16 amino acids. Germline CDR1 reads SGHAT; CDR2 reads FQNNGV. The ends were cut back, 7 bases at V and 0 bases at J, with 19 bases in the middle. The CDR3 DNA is TGTGCCAGCACCTTCCTCCGGGGTAGGAGCTCCTACGAGCAGTACTTC. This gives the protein CASTFLRGRSSYEQYF.

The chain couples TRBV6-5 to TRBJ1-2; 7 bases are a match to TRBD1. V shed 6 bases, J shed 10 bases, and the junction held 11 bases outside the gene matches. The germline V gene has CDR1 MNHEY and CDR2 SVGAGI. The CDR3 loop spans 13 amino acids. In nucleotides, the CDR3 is TGTGCCAGCAGAGGATTTACAGGGGAAGACTACACCTTC. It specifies CASRGFTGEDYTF.

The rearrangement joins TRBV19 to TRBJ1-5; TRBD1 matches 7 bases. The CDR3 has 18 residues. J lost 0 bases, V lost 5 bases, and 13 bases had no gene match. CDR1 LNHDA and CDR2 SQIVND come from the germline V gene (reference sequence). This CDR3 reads CASSWTDRAENSNQPQHF. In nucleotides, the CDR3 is TGTGCCAGTAGTTGGACCGACAGGGCCGAAAATAGCAATCAGCCCCAGCATTTT.

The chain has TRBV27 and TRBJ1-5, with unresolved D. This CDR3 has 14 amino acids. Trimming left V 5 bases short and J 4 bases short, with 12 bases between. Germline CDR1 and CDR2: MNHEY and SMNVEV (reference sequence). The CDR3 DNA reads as TGTGCCAGCAGTCTCAACAGTTTTAATCAGCCCCAGCATTTT. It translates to CASSLNSFNQPQHF.

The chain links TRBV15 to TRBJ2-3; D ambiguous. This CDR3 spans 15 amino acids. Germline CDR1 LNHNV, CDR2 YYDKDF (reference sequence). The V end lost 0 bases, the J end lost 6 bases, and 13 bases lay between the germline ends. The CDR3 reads CATSRDILPSDTQYF. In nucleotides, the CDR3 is TGTGCCACCAGCAGAGATATCCTTCCCTCGGATACGCAGTATTTT.